This note documents a single TCR beta chain sequence. This entry belongs to a study of tissue T cells after allogeneic stem cell transplantation. CDR3 sequences, V/J genes, frequencies and template counts came from survey-depth TCRbeta sequencing. Only in-frame clones appear in the TCRdb table, and some are missing; sequencing was by immunoSEQ multiplex PCR. This sample has over 25,000 clones, with over 75% found just once. This CDR3 region has 15 residues. V lost 4 bases and J lost 3, with 17 bases in between. The germline gives CDR1 SGHDT, CDR2 YYEEEE. The chain combines TRBV5-6 with TRBJ2-7; either TRBD1 or TRBD2 may supply D (6 bases each). Sequenced here: blood, sampled before transplantation. The clonotype was recovered from a woman aged 18-50 years who later had graft-versus-host disease after an allogeneic stem cell transplant. The CDR3 DNA reads TGTGCCAGCAGCGGGGGGCAGGGAAGGGGCTACGAGCAGTACTTC. This sequence encodes CASSGGQGRGYEQYF.